A selection of T cell receptor beta chains follows, all from one sample in a study of T cell repertoires in cytomegalovirus infection. MiXCR, run by TCRdb on the reads, gives a single entry per CDR3 protein. This table has over 90,000 distinct CDR3 sequences, 15% to 20% appearing once. The sequenced sample consisted of PBMCs. Every receptor here comes from a human donor in good health (CMV status not recorded). Some clones in this sample may be carry-over from other donors' samples. The CDR3 runs from the conserved cysteine through the conserved F or W. The D gene is left open where the match is weak. Size tells how often a clone was seen (once, few, many) or the class of an expanded clone, and some rows leave it out.

NA	14	TRBV29-1	few	TRBJ1-3	TGCAGCGTTGATGGTACAGGCTCTGGAAACACCATATATTTT	CSVDGTGSGNTIYF
TRBD1	17	TRBV10-3	NA	TRBJ2-3	TGTGCCATCAGGAAGCCTCCGGGACAGGGGATCACAGATACGCAGTATTTT	CAIRKPPGQGITDTQYF
TRBD1	16	TRBV7-8	many	TRBJ2-2	TGTGCCAGCAGCGGCGCCCGGGACAGGGAGAGTGGGGAGCTGTTTTTT	CASSGARDRESGELFF
TRBD1	15	TRBV2	many	TRBJ2-3	TGTGCCAGCATGGGACAGGGGACCAGCACAGATACGCAGTATTTT	CASMGQGTSTDTQYF
NA	15	TRBV20-1	many	TRBJ1-6	TGCAGTGCTATGAGCGATGGCTCCTATAATTCACCCCTCCACTTT	CSAMSDGSYNSPLHF
TRBD1	16	TRBV7-2	many	TRBJ2-5	TGTGCCAGCAGCCCCCAGGGGGCGGTTGAAGCAGAGACCCAGTACTTC	CASSPQGAVEAETQYF
TRBD2	15	TRBV11-2	NA	TRBJ2-1	TGTGCCAGCAGACAGCGGGGGGGATCCTACAATGAGCAGTTCTTC	CASRQRGGSYNEQFF
NA	13	TRBV12-3/TRBV12-4	few	TRBJ1-1	TGTGCCAGCAGTTTAGGGGTGAACACTGAAGCTTTCTTT	CASSLGVNTEAFF
NA	11	TRBV12-3/TRBV12-4	NA	TRBJ1-3	TGTGCCAGCAGTCCTCGAAACACCATATATTTT	CASSPRNTIYF
TRBD1	16	TRBV6-2/TRBV6-3	NA	TRBJ2-5	TGTGCCAGCAGTTACTCGGGGACAGGACTCCAAGAGACCCAGTACTTC	CASSYSGTGLQETQYF
NA	15	TRBV4-2	many	TRBJ1-4	TGTGCCAGCAGCCATGATTACGCAGGGGATGAAAAACTGTTTTTT	CASSHDYAGDEKLFF
TRBD1	14	TRBV7-2	many	TRBJ1-1	TGTGCCAGCAGCTCCAGGGGGATCGGAGCTGAAGCTTTCTTT	CASSSRGIGAEAFF
NA	15	TRBV5-6	NA	TRBJ2-7	TGTGCCAGCAGCTTGGGATGGGGGATCACCCACGAGCAGTACTTC	CASSLGWGITHEQYF
TRBD1	15	TRBV28	once	TRBJ1-4	TGTGCCAGCACTTCAACCGGGACAGGGAATGAAAAACTGTTTTTT	CASTSTGTGNEKLFF
TRBD1	12	TRBV19	NA	TRBJ2-4	TGTGCCACGGGACAGGGGATGAACATTCAGTACTTC	CATGQGMNIQYF
TRBD2	17	TRBV6-2/TRBV6-3	NA	TRBJ2-3	TGTGCCAGCAGCGGGACTAGCGGGGCCCCGTCTTTGGATACGCAGTATTTT	CASSGTSGAPSLDTQYF
TRBD1	14	TRBV29-1	NA	TRBJ2-7	TGCAGCGTTGCCCGGGACAGGGGGTATGGCGAGCAGTACTTC	CSVARDRGYGEQYF
NA	15	TRBV5-1	few	TRBJ1-2	TGCGCCAGCAGCTTGGAGCCGGCTAGAGCGGAGGGCTACACCTTC	CASSLEPARAEGYTF
NA	16	TRBV19	few	TRBJ2-1	TGTGCCAGTAGTATACAGGGTCACTCCAGGCAAAATGAGCAGTTCTTC	CASSIQGHSRQNEQFF
NA	16	TRBV28	NA	TRBJ1-3	TGTGCCAGCAGTCCCGGGGGGAGATACTCTGGAAACACCATATATTTT	CASSPGGRYSGNTIYF
NA	13	TRBV3-1	few	TRBJ1-1	TGTGCCAGCAGCCAAGTTAGAGGGACTGAAGCTTTCTTT	CASSQVRGTEAFF
NA	14	TRBV7-2	many	TRBJ1-5	TGTGCCAGCAGCTTAGTGGGGGAGAGGGAGCCCCAGCATTTT	CASSLVGEREPQHF
TRBD1	15	TRBV7-3	few	TRBJ1-1	TGTGCCAGCAGCTTGTCAGGGGGAAGAACCACTGAAGCTTTCTTT	CASSLSGGRTTEAFF
NA	17	TRBV7-2	many	TRBJ2-3	TGTGCCAGCAGCCTAAACCGAATAGAAGCCCTCACATATACGCAGTATTTT	CASSLNRIEALTYTQYF
NA	12	TRBV12-3/TRBV12-4	NA	TRBJ1-4	TGTGCCAGCGGGCAGGAGGGAGAAAAACTGTTTTTT	CASGQEGEKLFF
NA	15	TRBV6-2/TRBV6-3	NA	TRBJ2-3	TGTGCCAGCAGGCTGAGCGGGCTCCTCAGAGATACGCAGTATTTT	CASRLSGLLRDTQYF
NA	15	TRBV7-2	many	TRBJ1-6	TGTGCCAGCAGCTTAGTCCCGGGGAATAATTCACCCCTCCACTTT	CASSLVPGNNSPLHF
NA	12	TRBV28	NA	TRBJ2-3	TGTGCCAGCACGGTCTCCACAGATACGCAGTATTTT	CASTVSTDTQYF
NA	14	TRBV7-8	few	TRBJ1-5	TGTGCCAGCAGCTTAGATACGGTAAATCAGCCCCAGCATTTT	CASSLDTVNQPQHF
NA	14	TRBV7-2	many	TRBJ1-2	TGTGCCAGCACCCAACCCGGCGGGGGGGACGGCTACACCTTC	CASTQPGGGDGYTF
NA	16	TRBV12-3/TRBV12-4	many	TRBJ2-2	TGTGCCAGCAGGCCCCCGGACCACGCGAACACCGGGGAGCTGTTTTTT	CASRPPDHANTGELFF
NA	15	TRBV7-2	many	TRBJ2-5	TGTGCCAGCAGCTCTTCGGGGGCAGGGAGAGAGACCCAGTACTTC	CASSSSGAGRETQYF
TRBD1	14	TRBV18	NA	TRBJ1-5	TGTGCCAGCACGACGGGACAGGCGAGAGGGCCCCAGCATTTT	CASTTGQARGPQHF
NA	14	TRBV7-2	few	TRBJ2-1	TGTGCCAGCAGCCCGGTCGAGCGACGGAATGAGCAGTTCTTC	CASSPVERRNEQFF
NA	11	TRBV7-2	few	TRBJ1-3	TGTGCCAGCAGCTTAAAGAACACCATATATTTT	CASSLKNTIYF
NA	12	TRBV20-1	many	TRBJ2-1	TGCAGTGCATCCCGCACTAACAATGAGCAGTTCTTC	CSASRTNNEQFF
NA	16	TRBV7-2	many	TRBJ1-5	TGTGCCAGCAGCTTAGGACACTCTCTTGGCAATCAGCCCCAGCATTTT	CASSLGHSLGNQPQHF
TRBD1	11	TRBV29-1	few	TRBJ2-7	TGCAGCGCCTGGACAGGGTACGAGCAGTACTTC	CSAWTGYEQYF
NA	16	TRBV30	many	TRBJ1-2	TGTGCCTGGAGTAAGTCGGACACACTCATTAACTATGGCTACACCTTC	CAWSKSDTLINYGYTF
NA	15	TRBV7-8	NA	TRBJ1-4	TGTGCCAGCAGCTCTTGGGGGGGGCCGGATGAAAAACTGTTTTTT	CASSSWGGPDEKLFF
TRBD1	16	TRBV7-3	many	TRBJ1-1	TGTGCCAGCAGCTTATCCCCGGGACAGGGAGACCGCGAAGCTTTCTTT	CASSLSPGQGDREAFF
NA	15	TRBV7-3	many	TRBJ2-7	TGTGCCAGCAGCAAGGGGCGGGGGCCCACCTACGAGCAGTACTTC	CASSKGRGPTYEQYF
TRBD1	18	TRBV7-8	many	TRBJ1-5	TGTGCCAGCAGCTTAAGGGGACAGGGGGTTCTCGGCAATCAGCCCCAGCATTTT	CASSLRGQGVLGNQPQHF
NA	15	TRBV7-2	medium-sized	TRBJ1-2	TGTGCCAGCAGCTCCCCCGCCCGGGGCGAATATGGCTACACCTTC	CASSSPARGEYGYTF
TRBD1	17	TRBV19	few	TRBJ2-5	TGTGCCAGTAGTATTAGGGGACAGGGAGTGGAGCAAGAGACCCAGTACTTC	CASSIRGQGVEQETQYF
NA	15	TRBV7-3	few	TRBJ2-7	TGTGCCAGCAGCTTGGGGGCAGCCCAACTATACGAGCAGTACTTC	CASSLGAAQLYEQYF
TRBD2	16	TRBV4-2	few	TRBJ2-5	TGTGCCAGCAGCCAAGCAAGGCTAGCGGGGATGGAGACCCAGTACTTC	CASSQARLAGMETQYF
NA	15	TRBV20-1	many	TRBJ1-6	TGCAGTGCTAGAGATCGCGGGGTTTTTAATTCACCCCTCCACTTT	CSARDRGVFNSPLHF
NA	15	TRBV2	NA	TRBJ1-5	TGTGCCAGCAGTGCCTTGGGACTTGGCAATCAGCCCCAGCATTTT	CASSALGLGNQPQHF
NA	14	TRBV5-6	many	TRBJ1-1	TGTGCCAGCAGTATCACGGCAGGGAGCCCTGAAGCTTTCTTT	CASSITAGSPEAFF
NA	11	TRBV7-9	many	TRBJ1-1	TGTGCCAGCAGCCGGGAGGCTGAAGCTTTCTTT	CASSREAEAFF
NA	18	TRBV6-5	NA	TRBJ2-7	TGTGCCAGCAGTTACTCGAGCCCCTACTTGGGGAAGGCCTACGAGCAGTACTTC	CASSYSSPYLGKAYEQYF
TRBD2	11	TRBV20-1	NA	TRBJ2-5	TGCAGTGCGGTAGCGGGGGAGACCCAGTACTTC	CSAVAGETQYF
NA	12	TRBV29-1	NA	TRBJ1-4	TGCAGCGTTGAAGACCAGGTCAGAAAACTGTTTTTT	CSVEDQVRKLFF
NA	14	TRBV7-2	few	TRBJ1-2	TGTGCCAGCAGCTCTGGTAGACAGTCCTATGGCTACACCTTC	CASSSGRQSYGYTF
TRBD1	14	TRBV20-1	NA	TRBJ1-1	TGCAGTGCAATCGGGGACAGGGGAAACACTGAAGCTTTCTTT	CSAIGDRGNTEAFF